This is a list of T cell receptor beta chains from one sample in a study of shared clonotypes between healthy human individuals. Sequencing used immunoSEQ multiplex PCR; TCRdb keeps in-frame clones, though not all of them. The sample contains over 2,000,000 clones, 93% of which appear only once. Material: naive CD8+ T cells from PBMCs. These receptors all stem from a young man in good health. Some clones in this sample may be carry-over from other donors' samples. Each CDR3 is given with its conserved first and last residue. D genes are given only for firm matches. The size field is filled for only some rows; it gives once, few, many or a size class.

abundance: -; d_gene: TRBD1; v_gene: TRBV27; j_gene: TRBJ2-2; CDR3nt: TGTGCCAGCAGTTCCTGGACAGGGGGCAGCACCGGGGAGCTGTTTTTT; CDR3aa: CASSSWTGGSTGELFF
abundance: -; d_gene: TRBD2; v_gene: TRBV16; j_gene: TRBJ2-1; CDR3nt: TGTGCCAGCAGCGACAAACTTGGACTAAGCGGGACTCCTGAGCAGTTCTTC; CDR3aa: CASSDKLGLSGTPEQFF
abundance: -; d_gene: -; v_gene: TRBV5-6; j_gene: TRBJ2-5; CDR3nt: TGTGCCAGCAGCTTTGGGGAGGAAGAGACCCAGTACTTC; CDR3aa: CASSFGEEETQYF
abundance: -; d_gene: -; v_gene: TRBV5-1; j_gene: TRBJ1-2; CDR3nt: TGCGCCAGCAGCTTGGGCGGGGGTCTCTATGGCTACACCTTC; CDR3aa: CASSLGGGLYGYTF
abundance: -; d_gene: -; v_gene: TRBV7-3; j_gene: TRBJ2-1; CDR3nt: TGTGCCAGCAGCTTGTTCGACAATGAGCAGTTCTTC; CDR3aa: CASSLFDNEQFF
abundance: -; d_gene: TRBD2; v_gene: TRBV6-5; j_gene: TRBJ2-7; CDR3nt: TGTGCCAGCAGTCCCTCTAGCGGAGCCTACGAGCAGTACTTC; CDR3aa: CASSPSSGAYEQYF
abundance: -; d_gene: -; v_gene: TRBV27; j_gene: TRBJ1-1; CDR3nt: TGTGCCAGCAGTCCTCTGAATCTGAACACTGAAGCTTTCTTT; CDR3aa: CASSPLNLNTEAFF
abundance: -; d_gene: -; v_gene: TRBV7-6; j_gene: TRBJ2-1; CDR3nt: TGTGCCAGCAGCTCTTCGACAGGTTCAACGCCTTACAATGAGCAGTTCTTC; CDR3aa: CASSSSTGSTPYNEQFF
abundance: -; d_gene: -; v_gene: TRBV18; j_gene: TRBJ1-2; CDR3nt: TGTGCCAGCTCACCCCGGGACAACCCGTATGGCTACACCTTC; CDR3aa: CASSPRDNPYGYTF
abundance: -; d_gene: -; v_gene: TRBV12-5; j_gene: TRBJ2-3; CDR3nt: TGTGCTAGTGGGCCCCACCTGGGGGATACGCAGTATTTT; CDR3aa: CASGPHLGDTQYF
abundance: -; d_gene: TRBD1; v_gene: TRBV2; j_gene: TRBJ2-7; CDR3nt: TGTGCCAGCAGGGGACAGGGGTGGAGCTACGAGCAGTACTTC; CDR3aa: CASRGQGWSYEQYF
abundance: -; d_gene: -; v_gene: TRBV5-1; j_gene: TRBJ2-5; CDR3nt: TGCGCCAGCAGACAGGTGTGGCAGAAACAAGAGACCCAGTACTTC; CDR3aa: CASRQVWQKQETQYF
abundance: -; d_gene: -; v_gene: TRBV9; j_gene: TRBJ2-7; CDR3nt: TGTGCCAGCAGCCAGACCCCTAGCTACGAGCAGTACTTC; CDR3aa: CASSQTPSYEQYF
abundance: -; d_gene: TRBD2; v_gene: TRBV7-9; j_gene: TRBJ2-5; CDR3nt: TGTGCCAGCAGCACACTAGCGGGAGGAGAGACCCAGTACTTC; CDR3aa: CASSTLAGGETQYF
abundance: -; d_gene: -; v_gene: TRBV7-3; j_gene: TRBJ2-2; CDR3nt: TGTGCCAGCAGCCCCGGGGTGGACACCGGGGAGCTGTTTTTT; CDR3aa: CASSPGVDTGELFF
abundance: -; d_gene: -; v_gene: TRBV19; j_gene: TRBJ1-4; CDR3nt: TGTGCCAGTAGTACGAAACAGGGACTCGAGGGCGAAAAACTGTTTTTT; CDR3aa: CASSTKQGLEGEKLFF
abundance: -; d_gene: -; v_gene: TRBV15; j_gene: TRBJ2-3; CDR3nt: TGTGCCACCAGCAGCCCGGGACGCAGCACAGATACGCAGTATTTT; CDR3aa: CATSSPGRSTDTQYF
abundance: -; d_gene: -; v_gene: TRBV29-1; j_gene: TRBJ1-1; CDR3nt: TGTAGCATACCAGGAGGCATGAACACTGAAGCTTTCTTT; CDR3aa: CSIPGGMNTEAFF
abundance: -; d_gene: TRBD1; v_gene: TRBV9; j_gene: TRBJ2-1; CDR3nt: TGTGCCAGCAGCGACCGGGACAGGGTGATCGATGAGCAGTTCTTC; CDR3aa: CASSDRDRVIDEQFF
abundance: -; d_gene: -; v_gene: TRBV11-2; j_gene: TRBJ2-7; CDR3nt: TGTGCCAGCAGTAACAGGGCGTCCCTCTCCTACGAGCAGTACTTC; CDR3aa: CASSNRASLSYEQYF
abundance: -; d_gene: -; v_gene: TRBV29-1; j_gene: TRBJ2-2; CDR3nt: TGCAGCGTTGAACAGCCCATCACCGGGGAGCTGTTTTTT; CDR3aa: CSVEQPITGELFF
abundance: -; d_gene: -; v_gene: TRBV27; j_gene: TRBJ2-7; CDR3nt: TGTGCCAGCAGTGGGACTCACAGCCGGATGCCCCACGAGCAGTACTTC; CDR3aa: CASSGTHSRMPHEQYF
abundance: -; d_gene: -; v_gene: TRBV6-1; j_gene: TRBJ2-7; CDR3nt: TGTGCCAGCAGCGAAATTATCTACGAGCAGTACTTC; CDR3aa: CASSEIIYEQYF
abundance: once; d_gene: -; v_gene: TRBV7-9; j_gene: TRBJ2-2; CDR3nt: TGTGCCAGCAGTCGGATCTGGGGTCTGTTTTTT; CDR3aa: CASSRIWGLFF
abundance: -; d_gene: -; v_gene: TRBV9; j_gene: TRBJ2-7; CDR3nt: TGTGCCAGCAGCGTAGGGGGCACCAAATTCTACGAGCAGTACTTC; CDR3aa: CASSVGGTKFYEQYF
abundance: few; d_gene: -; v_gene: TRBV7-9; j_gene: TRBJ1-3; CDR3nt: TGTGCCAGCAGCTATACGGGGGCTGGCCCTGGAAACACCATATATTTT; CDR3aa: CASSYTGAGPGNTIYF
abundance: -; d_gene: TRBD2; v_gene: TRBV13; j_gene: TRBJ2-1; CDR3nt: TGTGCCAGCAGCTTAAGACCGGGACTACCCAATGAGCAGTTCTTC; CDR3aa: CASSLRPGLPNEQFF
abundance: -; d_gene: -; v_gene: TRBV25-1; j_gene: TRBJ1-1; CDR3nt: TGTGCCAGCAGTGAAGTAGGTTCGACCGATATGAACACTGAAGCTTTCTTT; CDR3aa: CASSEVGSTDMNTEAFF
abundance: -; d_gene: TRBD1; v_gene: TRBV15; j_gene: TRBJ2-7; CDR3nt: TGTGCCACCAGCAGCGACAGGGACCCCAACGAGCAGTACTTC; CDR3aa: CATSSDRDPNEQYF
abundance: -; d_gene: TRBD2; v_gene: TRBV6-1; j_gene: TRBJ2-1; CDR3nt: TGTGCCAGCAGTGAGCGCCAGATAGCGGGAATGAATGAGCAGTTCTTC; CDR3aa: CASSERQIAGMNEQFF
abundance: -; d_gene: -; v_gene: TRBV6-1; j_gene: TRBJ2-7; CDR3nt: TGTGCCAGCAGTGGTCGGGGGTCCTACGAGCAGTACTTC; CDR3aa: CASSGRGSYEQYF
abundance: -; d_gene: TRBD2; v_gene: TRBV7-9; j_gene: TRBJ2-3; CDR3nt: TGTGCCAGCAGTCCCGTGGGACTAGCGGCCACAGATACGCAGTATTTT; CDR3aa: CASSPVGLAATDTQYF
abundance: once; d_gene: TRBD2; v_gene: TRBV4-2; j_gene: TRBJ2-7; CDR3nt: TGTGCCAGCAGCCAAGAGGGGAGGGGTGTCGACGAGCAGTACTTC; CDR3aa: CASSQEGRGVDEQYF
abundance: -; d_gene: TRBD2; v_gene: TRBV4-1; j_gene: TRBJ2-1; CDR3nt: TGCGCCAGCAGCCAGAGAAGCGGGAGAGAATACAATGAGCAGTTCTTC; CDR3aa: CASSQRSGREYNEQFF
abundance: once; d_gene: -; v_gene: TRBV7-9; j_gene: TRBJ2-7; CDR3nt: TGTGCCAGCAGCTTAGGAGGGTCCGGGTACGAGCAGTACTTC; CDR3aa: CASSLGGSGYEQYF
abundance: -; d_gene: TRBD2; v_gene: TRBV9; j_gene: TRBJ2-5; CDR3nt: TGTGCCAGCAGCGTTAGCGGGGGGGCCCAAGAGACCCAGTACTTC; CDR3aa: CASSVSGGAQETQYF
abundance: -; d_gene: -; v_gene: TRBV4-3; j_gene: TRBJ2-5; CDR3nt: TGCGCCAGCAGCCAAGGCAAAGGACCGCAAGAGGCCCAGTACTTC; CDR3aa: CASSQGKGPQEAQYF
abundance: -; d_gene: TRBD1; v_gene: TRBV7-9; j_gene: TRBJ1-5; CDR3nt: TGTGCCAGCAGCCGACAGGGGGGGGCCCAGCATTTT; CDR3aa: CASSRQGGAQHF
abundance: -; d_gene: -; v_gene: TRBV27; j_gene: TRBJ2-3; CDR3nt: TGTGCCAGCAGTTTTCTGGCAGGGGGCACAGATACGCAGTATTTT; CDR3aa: CASSFLAGGTDTQYF
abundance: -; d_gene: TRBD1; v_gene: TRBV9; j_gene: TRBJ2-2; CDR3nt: TGTGCCAGCAGCGTTGGACAGGGGGCGGCCGGGGAGCTGTTTTTT; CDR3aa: CASSVGQGAAGELFF
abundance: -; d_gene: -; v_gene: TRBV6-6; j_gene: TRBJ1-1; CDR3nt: TGTGCCAGCAGTTACCCCCATCCCATGAACACTGAAGCTTTCTTT; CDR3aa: CASSYPHPMNTEAFF
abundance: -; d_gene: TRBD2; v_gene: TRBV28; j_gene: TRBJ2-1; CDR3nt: TGTGCCAGCAGTTTTTGGGCTAGCGGAAATAACAATGAGCAGTTCTTC; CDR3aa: CASSFWASGNNNEQFF
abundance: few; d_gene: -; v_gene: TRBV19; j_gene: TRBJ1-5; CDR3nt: TGTGCCAGTAGTGGGACCCCTCTCTGGGGTAGCAATCAGCCCCAGCATTTT; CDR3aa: CASSGTPLWGSNQPQHF
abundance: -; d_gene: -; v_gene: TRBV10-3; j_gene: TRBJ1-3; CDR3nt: TGTGCCATCAGACTCTTCCAGGGTGGAGGAACTGGAAACACCATATATTTT; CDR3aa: CAIRLFQGGGTGNTIYF
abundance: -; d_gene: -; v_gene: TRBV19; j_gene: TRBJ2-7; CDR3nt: TGTGCCAGTAGTTCGCAGATACCAACCTACGAGCAGTACTTC; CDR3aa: CASSSQIPTYEQYF
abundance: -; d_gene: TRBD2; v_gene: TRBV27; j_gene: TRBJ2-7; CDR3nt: TGTGCCAGCAGACTAGCGGGAGGGCATTACGAGCAGTACTTC; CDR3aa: CASRLAGGHYEQYF
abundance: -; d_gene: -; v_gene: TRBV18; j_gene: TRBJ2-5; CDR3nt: TGTGCCAGCTCATCAGGGGCGGGGCCAAAAGAGACCCAGTACTTC; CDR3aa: CASSSGAGPKETQYF
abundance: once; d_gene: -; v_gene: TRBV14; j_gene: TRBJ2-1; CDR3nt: TGTGCCAGCAGCCCCCTGGGGAGCGGAGAAACATATGAGCAGTTCTTC; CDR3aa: CASSPLGSGETYEQFF
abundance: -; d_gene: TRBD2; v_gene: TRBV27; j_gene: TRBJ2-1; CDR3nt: TGTGCCAGCACCCCCCTTAGCGGGAGGGACTTTGAGCAGTTCTTC; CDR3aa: CASTPLSGRDFEQFF